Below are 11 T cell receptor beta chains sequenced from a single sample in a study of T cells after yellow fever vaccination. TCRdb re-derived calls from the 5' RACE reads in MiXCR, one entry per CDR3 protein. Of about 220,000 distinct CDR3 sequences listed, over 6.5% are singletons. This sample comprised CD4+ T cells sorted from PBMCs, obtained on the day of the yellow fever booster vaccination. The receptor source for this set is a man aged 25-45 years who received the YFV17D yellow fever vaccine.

The CDR3 DNA reads TGCCAAGCCCGGGCAGGGCCCTCCTATAATTCACCCCTCCACTTT. This translates into CQARAGPSYNSPLHF. This sequence joins TRBV20-1 and TRBJ1-6; tentative D call: TRBD1 (5 bases). The CDR3 runs 15 residues. CDR1 is DFQATT and CDR2 is SNEGSKA in the germline V gene (reference sequence).

This CDR3 reads CASKNFGTGGEQFF. The CDR3 bases are TGTGCCAGCAAAAACTTTGGAACAGGCGGTGAGCAGTTCTTC. The rearrangement joins TRBV5-4 to TRBJ2-1; perhaps TRBD1 as D (5 bases). From germline, CDR1 is SGHNT and CDR2 YYREEE (reference sequence). Trimming cost V 6 bases and J 9 bases, with 19 bases left between them. The CDR3 extends over 14 amino acids.

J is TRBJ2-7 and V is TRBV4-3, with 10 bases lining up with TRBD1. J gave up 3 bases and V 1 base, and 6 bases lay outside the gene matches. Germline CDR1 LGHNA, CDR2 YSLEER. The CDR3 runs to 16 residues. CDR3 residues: CASSQGAGTGVYEQYF. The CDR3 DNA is TGCGCCAGCAGCCAAGGGGCTGGGACAGGGGTCTACGAGCAGTACTTC.

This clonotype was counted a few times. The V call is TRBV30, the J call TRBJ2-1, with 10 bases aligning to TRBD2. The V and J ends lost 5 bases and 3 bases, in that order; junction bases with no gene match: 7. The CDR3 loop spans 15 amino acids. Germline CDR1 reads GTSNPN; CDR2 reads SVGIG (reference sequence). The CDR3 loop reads CAWPPTSGDYNEQFF. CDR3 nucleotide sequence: TGTGCCTGGCCTCCCACTAGCGGGGACTACAATGAGCAGTTCTTC.

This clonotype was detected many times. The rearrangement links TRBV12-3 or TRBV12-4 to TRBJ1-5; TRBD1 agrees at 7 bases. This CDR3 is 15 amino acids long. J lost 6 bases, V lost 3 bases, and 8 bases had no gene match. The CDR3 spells CASSLETGYSQPQHF. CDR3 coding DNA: TGTGCCAGCAGTTTGGAGACAGGGTATTCTCAGCCCCAGCATTTT.

This CDR3 reads CSARGTENEKLFF. CDR3 sequence (DNA): TGCAGTGCTAGGGGGACAGAGAATGAAAAACTGTTTTTT. V usage is TRBV20-1 and J usage is TRBJ1-4, with 7 bases fitting TRBD1. Germline-derived CDR1 and CDR2 are DFQATT and SNEGSKA (reference sequence). V lost 3 bases to trimming and J lost 5 bases; unmatched junction nucleotides: 3. The CDR3 runs to 13 residues.

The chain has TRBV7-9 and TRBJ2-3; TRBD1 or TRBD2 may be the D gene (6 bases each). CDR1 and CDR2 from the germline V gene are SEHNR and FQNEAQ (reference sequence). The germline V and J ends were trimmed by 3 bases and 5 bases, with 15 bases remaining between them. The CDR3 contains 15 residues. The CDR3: CASSLGGRGRDTQYF. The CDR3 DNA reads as TGTGCCAGCAGCTTGGGGGGCAGAGGGCGAGATACGCAGTATTTT. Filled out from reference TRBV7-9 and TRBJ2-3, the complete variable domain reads DTGVSQNPRHKITKRGQNVTFRCDPISEHNRLYWYRQTLGQGPEFLTYFQNEAQLEKSRLLSDRFSAERPKGSFSTLEIQRTEQGDSAMYLCASSLGGRGRDTQYFGPGTRLTVL.

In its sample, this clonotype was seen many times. The CDR3 coding sequence is TGTGCCAGCAGAAAGGGCTCCTACGAGCAGTACTTC. Translating gives CASRKGSYEQYF. This chain uses TRBV6-2 or TRBV6-3 with TRBJ2-7; D is uncertain. Trimming shortened V by 6 bases and J by 0 bases, and 6 bases separated the two germline ends. The length of the CDR3 is 12 residues. Per germline, CDR1 MNHEY and CDR2 SVGEGT.

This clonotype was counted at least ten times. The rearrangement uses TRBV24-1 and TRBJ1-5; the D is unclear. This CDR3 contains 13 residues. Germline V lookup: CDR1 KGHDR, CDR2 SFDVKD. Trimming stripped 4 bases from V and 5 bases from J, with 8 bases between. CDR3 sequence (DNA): TGTGCCACCAGTGAGGACGGCTATCAGCCCCAGCATTTT. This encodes CATSEDGYQPQHF.

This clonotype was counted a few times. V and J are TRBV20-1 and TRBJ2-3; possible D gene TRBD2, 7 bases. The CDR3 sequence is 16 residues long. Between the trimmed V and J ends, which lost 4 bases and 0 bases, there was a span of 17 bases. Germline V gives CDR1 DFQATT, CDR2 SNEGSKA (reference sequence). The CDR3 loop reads CSAKRGGQSSTDTQYF. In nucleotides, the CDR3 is TGCAGTGCTAAGAGGGGGGGCCAGTCTAGCACAGATACGCAGTATTTT.

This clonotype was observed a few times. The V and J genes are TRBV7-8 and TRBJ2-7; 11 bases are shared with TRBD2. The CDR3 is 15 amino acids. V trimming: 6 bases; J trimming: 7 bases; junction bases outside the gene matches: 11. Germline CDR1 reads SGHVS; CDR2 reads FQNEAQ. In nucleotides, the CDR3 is TGTGCCAGCAGGCCGGGACTAGCGGAAACCAAGGAGCAGTACTTC. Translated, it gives CASRPGLAETKEQYF.